The subject of this entry is one TCR beta chain. The antigen remains undetermined. These data originate in a study of cytomegalovirus exposure and HLA in healthy donors. Vbeta (60) and Jbeta (13) primers were used in the PCR. Profiling relied on immunoSEQ multiplex PCR, and the TCRdb table lists in-frame clones only, not all of them. The sample records 150,000 to 200,000 clones, about four fifths being singletons. Germline values: CDR1 MDHEN, CDR2 SYDVKM. The V gene end was trimmed by 6 bases and the J gene end by 8 bases; junction bases not matched to a gene: 13. The CDR3 loop spans 15 amino acids. Study-wide points: Later findings reportedly placed an Asian-associated ancestry cluster below the roughly 700-donor mean for N-insertions.

The sample consisted of PBMCs. V and J are TRBV28 and TRBJ1-1; 9 nucleotides match TRBD1. This receptor was obtained from a boy between 10 and 17 years old in good health and CMV-seronegative. CDR3 DNA sequence: TGTGCCAGCAGATCCGGGACAGGGTTTTGGAAGGAAGCTTTCTTT. Translated: CASRSGTGFWKEAFF. Supplemented by reference TRBV28 and TRBJ1-1, the full variable domain reads DVKVTQSSRYLVKRTGEKVFLECVQDMDHENMFWYRQDPGLGLRLIYFSYDVKMKEKGDIPEGYSVSREKKERFSLILESASTNQTSMYLCASRSGTGFWKEAFFGQGTRLTVV.